This T cell receptor (beta chain) originates from a study of metastatic and nonmetastatic thyroid tumors. Study-wide background: Peripheral blood and tumor or nodule samples from malignant and benign thyroid patients were compared. Study-wide findings and caveats: When malignant thyroid tumors were compared with benign nodules, TCR beta diversity was reportedly significantly higher in the malignant tumors. This held in both blood and tumor samples.

CDR1 is DFQATT and CDR2 is SNEGSKA in the germline V gene (reference sequence). The V end was cut by 7 bases, the J end by 5 bases, with 15 bases between. This CDR3 contains 12 residues. As processed by the authors: Using the CDR3 differences seen across clinicopathological groups, the authors built a distant-metastasis classifier for papillary thyroid cancer, which was meant to discriminate distant-metastatic patients. TCRdb reanalyzed the PCR reads via MiXCR. These V and J calls rely on TCRdb rather than the paper's analysis. The sample shows tens of thousands of clones, 3.5% to 5% of them seen only once. At least ten counts were recorded for this clone. Its matching antigen is unknown. All patients were treatment-naive before thyroid surgery.

The V call is TRBV20-1, the J call TRBJ2-7, with D perhaps TRBD2 (5 bases). Source material: blood. This sequence originates from a female donor with papillary thyroid cancer or a benign thyroid nodule (not recorded which). Some clones in this sample may be carry-over from other donors' samples. The CDR3 sequence is CSVSEGPDEQYF. The CDR3, as DNA: TGCAGTGTCTCAGAGGGTCCCGACGAGCAGTACTTC.